This is a list of T cell receptor beta chains from one sample in a study of cytomegalovirus exposure and HLA in healthy donors. Clones were read by immunoSEQ multiplex PCR, and TCRdb kept only the in-frame ones, dropping some. The data hold approximately 170,000 clones, with 60% to 80% observed a single time. The specimen sequenced was PBMCs. The origin of the receptors is a middle-aged man in good health and CMV-seronegative. Each CDR3 is given with its conserved first and last residue. Fields, in order: J gene, clone size, V gene, D gene, CDR3 DNA, CDR3 protein. A D gene is named only where the DNA matches it firmly. Clone size is given for some rows only: seen once, a few or many times, or a class if the clone is expanded.

>TRBJ2-7|NA|TRBV6-5|NA
TGTGCCAGCAGTCCCCACAGGGCTGGGGAGCAGTACTTC
CASSPHRAGEQYF
>TRBJ1-2|NA|TRBV6-5|NA
TGTGCCAGCAGTGAGTTAAGGACTGACTATGGCTACACCTTC
CASSELRTDYGYTF
>TRBJ1-4|few|TRBV5-4|NA
TGTGCCAGCAGCTCAAGCACCCGAGAAAAACTGTTTTTT
CASSSSTREKLFF
>TRBJ2-1|NA|TRBV5-1|NA
TGCGCCAGCAGCGGGACTCACAATGAGCAGTTCTTC
CASSGTHNEQFF
>TRBJ2-7|few|TRBV6-1|TRBD1
TGTGCCATACAGGGGCCATACTACGAGCAGTACTTC
CAIQGPYYEQYF
>TRBJ1-2|NA|TRBV7-2|TRBD1
TGTGCCAGCAGCTTAGGGACAGGGGGCACCTTAGGCTATGGCTACACCTTC
CASSLGTGGTLGYGYTF
>TRBJ1-2|NA|TRBV5-1|NA
TGCGCCAGCAGCTTGGAAAGGGAGGGCTATGGCTACACCTTC
CASSLEREGYGYTF
>TRBJ2-7|NA|TRBV10-2|NA
TGCGCCAGCAGGGCAGGTGGGTCACCTTACTACGAGCAGTACTTC
CASRAGGSPYYEQYF
>TRBJ2-1|NA|TRBV7-9|TRBD2
TGTGCCAGCACCTCAAGGACTAGCGTCTGGGGCGAGCAGTTCTTC
CASTSRTSVWGEQFF
>TRBJ2-2|few|TRBV29-1|TRBD1
TGCAGCGTTGAAGGGGACAGGGAAGCCACCGGGGAGCTGTTTTTT
CSVEGDREATGELFF
>TRBJ2-5|NA|TRBV27|TRBD2
TGTGCCAGCAGATACCTAGCGGCACAAGAGACCCAGTACTTC
CASRYLAAQETQYF
>TRBJ2-6|NA|TRBV30|NA
TGTGCCTGGAGCCCTGGGGGGGCCCAGACCTTCTCTGGGGCCAACGTCCTGACTTTC
CAWSPGGAQTFSGANVLTF
>TRBJ2-2|NA|TRBV18|NA
TGTGCCAGCTCCCTAGGACAGCCTGGGACCGGGGAGCTGTTTTTT
CASSLGQPGTGELFF
>TRBJ2-2|few|TRBV10-3|NA
TGTGCCATCAGCCGGGACACCGGGGAGCTGTTTTTT
CAISRDTGELFF
>TRBJ2-7|few|TRBV2|TRBD1
TGTGCCAGCAGTCCGGGACAGGGCAGGTACGAGCAGTACTTC
CASSPGQGRYEQYF
>TRBJ1-1|few|TRBV7-9|TRBD1
TGTGCCAGCAGCTTACAGGGGGCCACTGAAGCTTTCTTT
CASSLQGATEAFF
>TRBJ1-1|NA|TRBV27|NA
TGTGCCAGCACTCAAAGGGGATGGACTGAAGCTTTCTTT
CASTQRGWTEAFF
>TRBJ1-1|NA|TRBV10-3|NA
TGTGCCATCAGTGAGTCTTCGGCTGCAGGGCGCACTGAAGCTTTCTTT
CAISESSAAGRTEAFF
>TRBJ2-7|once|TRBV5-4|TRBD2
TGTGCCAGCAGCATGGGGCTAGCGGGTACCTACGAGCAGTACTTC
CASSMGLAGTYEQYF
>TRBJ1-3|NA|TRBV5-6|NA
TGTGCCAGCAGCCTTCCTTTCGGGAGCAACTCTGGAAACACCATATATTTT
CASSLPFGSNSGNTIYF
>TRBJ2-3|NA|TRBV6-1|TRBD2
TGTGCCAGCAGTGAATCGACTAGCGGGAGTGAGACAGATACGCAGTATTTT
CASSESTSGSETDTQYF
>TRBJ2-5|NA|TRBV28|TRBD1
TGTGCCACCAGCCAGGGGGCAACAGAGACCCAGTACTTC
CATSQGATETQYF
>TRBJ1-1|few|TRBV6-1|NA
TGTGCCAGCAGTGAAGCTGACCTAAGGAGGGGCACTGAAGCTTTCTTT
CASSEADLRRGTEAFF
>TRBJ1-3|NA|TRBV2|NA
TGTGCCAGCAGAAAACAGGGAAGGGCTGGAAACACCATATATTTT
CASRKQGRAGNTIYF
>TRBJ1-1|NA|TRBV5-4|NA
TGTGCCAGCAGCCTACCCGGACAGACGAACACTGAAGCTTTCTTT
CASSLPGQTNTEAFF
>TRBJ2-7|NA|TRBV29-1|NA
TGCAGCGTTAACAGGGAACCCAACGAGCAGTACTTC
CSVNREPNEQYF
>TRBJ1-4|NA|TRBV5-1|TRBD1
TGCGCCAGCAGCGCAGGGGGGAAGGATGAAAAACTGTTTTTT
CASSAGGKDEKLFF
>TRBJ2-7|NA|TRBV4-3|TRBD2
TGCGCCAGCAGCCAAGATCGAGGCGGGAGGCTATACGAGCAGTACTTC
CASSQDRGGRLYEQYF
>TRBJ2-3|once|TRBV2|TRBD2
TGTGCCAGCAGTGACGGAGCGGGGCGTACAGATACGCAGTATTTT
CASSDGAGRTDTQYF
>TRBJ1-2|NA|TRBV2|TRBD1
TGTGCCAGCAGTACAGACAGGGGGCTCATCGGCTACACCTTC
CASSTDRGLIGYTF
>TRBJ1-6|NA|TRBV28|NA
TGTGCCAGCAGTGCAGGGTTTAATTCACCCCTCCACTTT
CASSAGFNSPLHF
>TRBJ2-7|NA|TRBV5-8|NA
TGTGCCAGCAGGCTAGTGGGTTCCCACGAGCAGTACTTC
CASRLVGSHEQYF
>TRBJ2-7|NA|TRBV7-8|NA
TGTGCCAGCAGCTTAGATAACGAGCAGTACTTC
CASSLDNEQYF
>TRBJ1-5|NA|TRBV4-1|NA
TGCGCCAGCAGCCAGCCGGGACAAGGTTCGCCCCAGCATTTT
CASSQPGQGSPQHF
>TRBJ1-5|few|TRBV21-1|NA
TGTTTCCAGGGGGCGAAAGGGAATCAGCCCCAGCATTTT
CFQGAKGNQPQHF
>TRBJ2-1|NA|TRBV5-4|TRBD2
TGTGCCAGCAGCTTGACTAGCGACTCCTACAATGAGCAGTTCTTC
CASSLTSDSYNEQFF
>TRBJ2-1|NA|TRBV4-3|TRBD1
TGCGCCAGCAGCCAAGACACAGGGGTGTACAATGAGCAGTTCTTC
CASSQDTGVYNEQFF
>TRBJ2-7|NA|TRBV5-1|NA
TGCGCCAGCAGCTCCGAGCTTGAAGCCTACGAGCAGTACTTC
CASSSELEAYEQYF
>TRBJ1-4|few|TRBV5-1|NA
TGCGCCAGCAGCTTGGCGGAGAATGAAAAACTGTTTTTT
CASSLAENEKLFF
>TRBJ1-4|NA|TRBV5-4|NA
TGTGCCAGCAGCTTGTTTGCGGGGGAAAAACTGTTTTTT
CASSLFAGEKLFF
>TRBJ1-1|NA|TRBV6-6|TRBD1
TGTGCCAGCAGCACGGGACAGGGCGGGTGGGCTTTCTTT
CASSTGQGGWAFF
>TRBJ2-7|NA|TRBV7-7|NA
TGTGCCAGCAGCTTGCGGCAGGGTGACGGGGAGCAGTACTTC
CASSLRQGDGEQYF
>TRBJ1-1|few|TRBV15|NA
TGTGCCACCAGTAGGGGCGTATATGAAGCTTTCTTT
CATSRGVYEAFF
>TRBJ2-1|NA|TRBV5-8|NA
TGTGCCAGCAGCTTGATCTGGGAGGATGAGCAGTTCTTC
CASSLIWEDEQFF
>TRBJ2-5|few|TRBV5-6|NA
TGTGCCAGCAGCTCCAATTACAGGCAGGGTGGATTGGAGACCCAGTACTTC
CASSSNYRQGGLETQYF
>TRBJ2-3|NA|TRBV11-3|NA
TGTGCCAGCAGCTTAGGACTACACTCTGCTAGCACAGATACGCAGTATTTT
CASSLGLHSASTDTQYF
>TRBJ1-3|few|TRBV30|TRBD1
TGTGCCTGGAACAGGGACAGTGGAAACACCATATATTTT
CAWNRDSGNTIYF
>TRBJ2-3|NA|TRBV5-1|TRBD1
TGCGCCAGCAGCTTGGACAGGGGTACGGATACGCAGTATTTT
CASSLDRGTDTQYF
>TRBJ2-2|once|TRBV5-1|TRBD1
TGCGCCAGCAGCTTGGGCCCACAGGGGAACACCGAGGAGCTGTTTTTT
CASSLGPQGNTEELFF
>TRBJ1-6|NA|TRBV7-9|TRBD1
TGTGCCAGCAGCTCCATCGGACAGGGAAATTCACCCCTCCACTTT
CASSSIGQGNSPLHF
>TRBJ2-3|NA|TRBV6-5|NA
TGTGCCAGCAGTTACTCGGGGGCAAGCACAGATACGCAGTATTTT
CASSYSGASTDTQYF
>TRBJ2-1|NA|TRBV21-1|NA
TGTGCCAGCAGCAATCCGGGCGGGCTAGCGGGAGAGGTCGGTTACAATGAGCAGTTCTTC
CASSNPGGLAGEVGYNEQFF
>TRBJ2-7|once|TRBV7-2|NA
TGTGCCAGCAGCTCCCCGCGGAGCTTCAACATCTACGAGCAGTACTTC
CASSSPRSFNIYEQYF
>TRBJ1-6|NA|TRBV14|NA
TGTGCCAGCAGCAGGAGTAATAATTCACCCCTCCACTTT
CASSRSNNSPLHF
>TRBJ2-2|NA|TRBV10-3|NA
TGTGCCATCAGTGAGACAGTTAACACCGGGGAGCTGTTTTTT
CAISETVNTGELFF
>TRBJ1-6|NA|TRBV4-1|TRBD1
TGCGCCAGCAGCCAGGGACAGGGACTGTTAGTGCGATCACCCCTCCACTTT
CASSQGQGLLVRSPLHF
>TRBJ2-2|NA|TRBV2|NA
TGTGCCAGCAGTCAAACCGGGGAGCTGTTTTTT
CASSQTGELFF